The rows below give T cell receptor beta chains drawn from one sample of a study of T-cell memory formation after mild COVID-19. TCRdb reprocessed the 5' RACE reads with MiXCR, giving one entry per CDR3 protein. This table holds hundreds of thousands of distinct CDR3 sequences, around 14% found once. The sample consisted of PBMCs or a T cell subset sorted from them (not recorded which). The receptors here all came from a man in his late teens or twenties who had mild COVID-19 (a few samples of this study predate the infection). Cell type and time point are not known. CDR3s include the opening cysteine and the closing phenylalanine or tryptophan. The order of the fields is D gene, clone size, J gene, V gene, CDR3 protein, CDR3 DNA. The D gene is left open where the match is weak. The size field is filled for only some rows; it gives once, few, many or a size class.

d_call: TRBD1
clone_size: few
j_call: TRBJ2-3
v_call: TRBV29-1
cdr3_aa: CSVEGTGGTDTQYF
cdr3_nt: TGCAGCGTTGAGGGGACAGGAGGTACAGATACGCAGTATTTT

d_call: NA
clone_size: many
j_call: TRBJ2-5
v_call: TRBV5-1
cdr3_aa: CASSVGGGEETQYF
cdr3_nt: TGCGCCAGCAGCGTTGGCGGGGGCGAGGAGACCCAGTACTTC

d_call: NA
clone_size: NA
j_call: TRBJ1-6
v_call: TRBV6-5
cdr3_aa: CASSYRGFGDSYNSPLHF
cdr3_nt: TGTGCCAGCAGTTACCGGGGTTTCGGGGACTCCTATAATTCACCCCTCCACTTT

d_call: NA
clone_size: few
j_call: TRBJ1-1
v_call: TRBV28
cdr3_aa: CASSLPGFQWGEAFF
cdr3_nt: TGTGCCAGCAGTTTGCCGGGGTTCCAGTGGGGCGAAGCTTTCTTT

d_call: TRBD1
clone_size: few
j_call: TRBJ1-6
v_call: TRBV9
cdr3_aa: CASSGGQAENSPLHF
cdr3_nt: TGTGCCAGCAGCGGAGGACAGGCGGAGAATTCACCCCTCCACTTT

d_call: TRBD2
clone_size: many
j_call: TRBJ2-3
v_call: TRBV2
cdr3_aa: CAGTGTSADTQYF
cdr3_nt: TGTGCCGGCACGGGGACTAGTGCAGATACGCAGTATTTT

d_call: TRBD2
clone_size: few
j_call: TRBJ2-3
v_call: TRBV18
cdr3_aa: CASPVDSGNTDTQYF
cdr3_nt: TGTGCCAGCCCAGTTGATAGCGGGAACACAGATACGCAGTATTTT

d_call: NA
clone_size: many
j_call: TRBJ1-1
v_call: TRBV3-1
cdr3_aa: CASSLQDAGEAFF
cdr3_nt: TGTGCCAGCAGCCTTCAGGACGCGGGTGAAGCTTTCTTT

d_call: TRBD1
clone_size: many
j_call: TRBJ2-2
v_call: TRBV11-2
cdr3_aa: CASSREGTGTGELFF
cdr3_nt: TGTGCCAGCAGCAGGGAAGGGACAGGAACCGGGGAGCTGTTTTTT

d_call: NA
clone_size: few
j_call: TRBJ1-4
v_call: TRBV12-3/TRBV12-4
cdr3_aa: CASRQTAGDEKLFF
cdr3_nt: TGTGCCAGCAGACAGACAGCGGGGGATGAAAAACTGTTTTTT

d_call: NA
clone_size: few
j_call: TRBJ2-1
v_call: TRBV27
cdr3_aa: CASSSYADSYEQFF
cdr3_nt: TGTGCCAGCAGTTCTTACGCCGACAGCTATGAGCAGTTCTTC

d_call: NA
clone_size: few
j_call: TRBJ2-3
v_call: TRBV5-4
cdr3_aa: CASSQGRSEADTQYF
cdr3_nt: TGTGCCAGCAGCCAGGGACGGTCGGAGGCAGATACGCAGTATTTT

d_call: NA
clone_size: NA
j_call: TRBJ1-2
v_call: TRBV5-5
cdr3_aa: CASSSGAGSYGYTF
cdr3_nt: TGTGCCAGCAGCTCTGGGGCAGGATCCTATGGCTACACCTTC

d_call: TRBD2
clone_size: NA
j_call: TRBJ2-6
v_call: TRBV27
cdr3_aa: CASSPFMMWGGGANVLTF
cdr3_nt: TGTGCCAGCAGTCCCTTTATGATGTGGGGGGGTGGGGCCAACGTCCTGACTTTC

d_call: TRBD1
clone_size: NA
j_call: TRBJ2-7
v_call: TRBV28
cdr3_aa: CASSYRGDEQYF
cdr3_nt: TGTGCCAGCAGTTACAGGGGCGACGAGCAGTACTTC

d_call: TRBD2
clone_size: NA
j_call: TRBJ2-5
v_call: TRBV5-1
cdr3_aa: CASSLRAGPETQYF
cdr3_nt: TGCGCCAGCAGCTTGCGAGCGGGGCCAGAGACCCAGTACTTC

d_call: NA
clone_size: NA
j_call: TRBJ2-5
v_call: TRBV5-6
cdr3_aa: CASSLAWGETQYF
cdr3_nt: TGTGCCAGCAGCTTGGCCTGGGGAGAGACCCAGTACTTC

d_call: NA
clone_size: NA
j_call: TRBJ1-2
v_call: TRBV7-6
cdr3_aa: CASSFSGSSGYGYTF
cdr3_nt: TGTGCCAGCAGCTTTTCAGGGTCGTCGGGCTATGGCTACACCTTC

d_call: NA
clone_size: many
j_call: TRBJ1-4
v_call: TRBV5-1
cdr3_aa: CASTPSPNEKLFF
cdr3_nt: TGCGCCAGCACCCCCAGCCCTAATGAAAAACTGTTTTTT

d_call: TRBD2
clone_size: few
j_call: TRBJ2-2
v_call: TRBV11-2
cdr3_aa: CASSLDGLEHTGELFF
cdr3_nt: TGTGCCAGCAGCTTAGACGGACTAGAGCACACCGGGGAGCTGTTTTTT

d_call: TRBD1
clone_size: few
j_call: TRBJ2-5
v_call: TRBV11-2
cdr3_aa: CASSSPRGYATQYF
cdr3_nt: TGTGCCAGCAGTTCTCCCAGGGGGTACGCGACCCAGTACTTC

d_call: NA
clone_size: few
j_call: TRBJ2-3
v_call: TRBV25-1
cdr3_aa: CASSEGTRGRTDTQYF
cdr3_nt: TGTGCCAGCAGTGAGGGGACTAGGGGGCGAACAGATACGCAGTATTTT

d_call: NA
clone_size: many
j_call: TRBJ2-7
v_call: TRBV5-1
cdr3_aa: CASSHSKYPYEQYF
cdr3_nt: TGCGCCAGCAGCCACAGCAAGTATCCCTACGAGCAGTACTTC

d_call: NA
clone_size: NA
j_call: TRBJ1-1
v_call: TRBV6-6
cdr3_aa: CASSTRDRWGF
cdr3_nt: TGTGCCAGCAGTACCCGGGACCGCTGGGGCTTT

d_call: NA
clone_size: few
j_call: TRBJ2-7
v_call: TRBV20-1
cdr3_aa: CSARATNRTYEQYF
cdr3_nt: TGCAGTGCTAGAGCCACGAACAGGACCTACGAGCAGTACTTC

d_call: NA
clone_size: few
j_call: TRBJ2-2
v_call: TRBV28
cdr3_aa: CASSPPGHITGELFF
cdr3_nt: TGTGCCAGCAGTCCCCCGGGACACATCACCGGGGAGCTGTTTTTT

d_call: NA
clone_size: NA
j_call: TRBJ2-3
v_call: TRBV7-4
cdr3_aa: CASSETGPELQQRDTQYF
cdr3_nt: TGTGCCAGCAGCGAAACAGGGCCGGAGTTGCAGCAGCGGGATACGCAGTATTTT

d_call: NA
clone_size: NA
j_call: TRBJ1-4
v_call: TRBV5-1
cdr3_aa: CASSLEGVEEKLFF
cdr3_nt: TGCGCCAGCAGCTTGGAAGGGGTCGAAGAAAAACTGTTTTTT

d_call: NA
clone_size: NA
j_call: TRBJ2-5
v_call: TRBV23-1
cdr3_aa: CASSQIPGRKETQYF
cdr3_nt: TGCGCCAGCAGTCAAATTCCAGGGAGGAAGGAGACCCAGTACTTC

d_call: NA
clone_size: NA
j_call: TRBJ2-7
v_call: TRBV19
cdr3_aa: CASSFGQVSSYEQYF
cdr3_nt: TGTGCCAGTAGTTTTGGGCAGGTGAGCTCCTACGAGCAGTACTTC

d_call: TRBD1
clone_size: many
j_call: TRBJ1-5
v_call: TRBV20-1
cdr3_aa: CSASLRTGAIHQPQHF
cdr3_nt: TGCAGTGCTAGCCTTAGGACAGGGGCAATTCACCAGCCCCAGCATTTT

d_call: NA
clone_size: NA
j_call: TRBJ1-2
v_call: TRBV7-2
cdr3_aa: CASTRYLTGNYGYTF
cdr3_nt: TGTGCCAGCACCCGCTACCTTACAGGGAACTATGGCTACACCTTC

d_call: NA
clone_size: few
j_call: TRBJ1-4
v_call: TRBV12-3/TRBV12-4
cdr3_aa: CASRRGAFHQGEKLFF
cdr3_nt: TGTGCCAGCAGGAGGGGGGCCTTCCATCAGGGCGAAAAACTGTTTTTT

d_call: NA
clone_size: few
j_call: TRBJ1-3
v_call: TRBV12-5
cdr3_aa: CASGLSPGLGNTIYF
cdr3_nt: TGTGCTAGTGGTTTGTCGCCGGGACTTGGAAACACCATATATTTT

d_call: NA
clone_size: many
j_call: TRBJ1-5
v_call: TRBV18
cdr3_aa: CASSPQGFDQPQHF
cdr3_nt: TGTGCCAGCTCACCGCAGGGTTTCGACCAGCCCCAGCATTTT

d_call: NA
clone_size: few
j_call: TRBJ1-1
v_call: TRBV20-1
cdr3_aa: CSAADSQDTEAFF
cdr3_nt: TGCAGTGCTGCGGACAGCCAAGACACTGAAGCTTTCTTT

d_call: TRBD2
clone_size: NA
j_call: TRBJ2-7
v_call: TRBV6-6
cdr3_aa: CAINGGSRSYEQYF
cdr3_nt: TGTGCCATTAACGGGGGGAGCCGTTCCTACGAGCAGTACTTC

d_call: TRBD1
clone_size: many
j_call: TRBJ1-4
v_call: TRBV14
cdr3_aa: CASRRTGEEKLFF
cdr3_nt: TGTGCCAGCAGGAGGACAGGGGAAGAAAAACTGTTTTTT

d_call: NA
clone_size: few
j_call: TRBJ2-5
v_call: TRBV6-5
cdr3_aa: CASSYAEGTTFGETQYF
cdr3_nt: TGTGCCAGCAGTTACGCCGAAGGGACCACCTTTGGGGAGACCCAGTACTTC

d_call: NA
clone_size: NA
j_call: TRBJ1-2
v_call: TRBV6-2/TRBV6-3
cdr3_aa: CASSYPGPGDGYTF
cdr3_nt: TGTGCCAGCAGTTACCCTGGACCGGGAGATGGCTACACCTTC

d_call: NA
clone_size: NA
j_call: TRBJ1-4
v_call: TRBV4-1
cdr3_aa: CASSQPTRNEKLFF
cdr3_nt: TGCGCCAGCAGCCAGCCCACTCGTAATGAAAAACTGTTTTTT

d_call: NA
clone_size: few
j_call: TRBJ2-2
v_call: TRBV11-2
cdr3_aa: CASSRDHNTGELFF
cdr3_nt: TGTGCCAGTAGCAGGGACCATAACACCGGGGAGCTGTTTTTT

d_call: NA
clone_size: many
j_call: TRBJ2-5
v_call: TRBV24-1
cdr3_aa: CATSDSGFQETQYF
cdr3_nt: TGTGCCACCAGTGATTCGGGATTCCAAGAGACCCAGTACTTC